Here is one TCR beta chain with its context. This sample is part of a study of blood T cell repertoires in COVID-19. Here immunoSEQ multiplex PCR was the method, and the copy in TCRdb shows in-frame clones only, minus some. Among over 200,000 clones listed, around 80% were seen once. The CDR3 consists of 15 residues. The germline CDR1 and CDR2 sequences are LGHDT and YNNKEL (reference sequence). The V gene lost 6 bases and the J gene lost 0 bases, with 12 bases spanning the gap. The genes are TRBV3-1 (or the pseudogene TRBV3-2) and TRBJ1-3; a possible D gene is TRBD1 (6 bases). This TCR derives from a woman younger than 45 with COVID-19, enrolled during active disease. Sequencing was done on a sample of peripheral blood. CDR3 sequence: CASSGQPSSGNTIYF. In DNA form, the CDR3 reads TGTGCCAGCAGTGGACAGCCGAGCTCTGGAAACACCATATATTTT.